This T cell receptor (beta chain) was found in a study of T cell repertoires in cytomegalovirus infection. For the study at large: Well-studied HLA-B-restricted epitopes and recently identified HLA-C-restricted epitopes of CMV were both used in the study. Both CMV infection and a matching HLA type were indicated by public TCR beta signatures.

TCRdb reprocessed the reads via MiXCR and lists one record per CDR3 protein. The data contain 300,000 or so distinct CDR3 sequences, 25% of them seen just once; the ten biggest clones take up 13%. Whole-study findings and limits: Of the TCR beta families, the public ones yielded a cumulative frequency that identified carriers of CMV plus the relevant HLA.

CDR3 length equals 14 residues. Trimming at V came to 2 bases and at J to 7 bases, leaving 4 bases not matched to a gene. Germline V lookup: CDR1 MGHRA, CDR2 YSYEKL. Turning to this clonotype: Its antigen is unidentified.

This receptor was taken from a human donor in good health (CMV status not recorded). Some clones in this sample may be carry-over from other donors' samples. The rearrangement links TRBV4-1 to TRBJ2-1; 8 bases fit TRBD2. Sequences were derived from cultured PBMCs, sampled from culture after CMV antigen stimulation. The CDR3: CASSQSGTRNEQFF. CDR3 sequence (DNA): TGCGCCAGCAGCCAATCCGGGACTAGAAATGAGCAGTTCTTC.